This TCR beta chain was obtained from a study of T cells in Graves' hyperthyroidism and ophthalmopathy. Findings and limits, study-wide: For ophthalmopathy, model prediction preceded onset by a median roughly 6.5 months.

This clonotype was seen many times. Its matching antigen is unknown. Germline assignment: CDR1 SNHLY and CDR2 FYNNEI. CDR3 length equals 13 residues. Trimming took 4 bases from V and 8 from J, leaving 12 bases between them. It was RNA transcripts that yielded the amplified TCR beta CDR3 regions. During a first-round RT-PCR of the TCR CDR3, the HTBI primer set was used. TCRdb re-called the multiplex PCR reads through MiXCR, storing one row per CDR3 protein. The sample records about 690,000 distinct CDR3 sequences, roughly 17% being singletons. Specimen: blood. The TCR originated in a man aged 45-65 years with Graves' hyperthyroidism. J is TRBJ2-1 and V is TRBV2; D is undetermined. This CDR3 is CASSGYLEDEQFF. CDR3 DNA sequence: TGTGCCAGCAGTGGATATCTGGAAGATGAGCAGTTCTTC.